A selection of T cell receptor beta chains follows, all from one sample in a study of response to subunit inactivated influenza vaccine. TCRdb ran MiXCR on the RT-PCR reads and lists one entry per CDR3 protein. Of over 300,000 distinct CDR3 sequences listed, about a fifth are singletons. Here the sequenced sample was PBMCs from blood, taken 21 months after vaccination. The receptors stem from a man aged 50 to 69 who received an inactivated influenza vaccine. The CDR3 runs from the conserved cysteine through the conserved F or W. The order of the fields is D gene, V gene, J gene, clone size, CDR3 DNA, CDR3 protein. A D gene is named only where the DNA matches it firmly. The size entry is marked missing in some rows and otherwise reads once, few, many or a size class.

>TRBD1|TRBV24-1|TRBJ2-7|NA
TGTGCCACCAGTGATTTAAGCGGCGGGACAGGGGAGTACTTC
CATSDLSGGTGEYF
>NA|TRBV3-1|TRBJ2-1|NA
TGTGCCAGCAGCCAAATGACGGCGAATGAGCAGTTCTTC
CASSQMTANEQFF
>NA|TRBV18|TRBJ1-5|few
TGTGCCAGCTCACCACCCCAGCCCCAAGGCAATCAGCCCCAGCATTTT
CASSPPQPQGNQPQHF
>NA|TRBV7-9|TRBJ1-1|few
TGTGCCAGCAGCTTAGAGCTTGGCGGGACTGAAGCTTTCTTT
CASSLELGGTEAFF
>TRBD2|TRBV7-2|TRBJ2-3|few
TGTGCCAGCAGGGGACTAGCCGGGCCGTTTAATACGCAGTATTTT
CASRGLAGPFNTQYF
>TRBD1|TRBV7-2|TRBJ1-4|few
TGTGCCAGCAGCCTGACAGGGGAAGAGGAAAAACTGTTTTTT
CASSLTGEEEKLFF
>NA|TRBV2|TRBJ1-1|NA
TGTGCCAGCAGTCTGGACCAGGGGATTGATATTGGCGTCTCTGAAGCTTTCTTT
CASSLDQGIDIGVSEAFF
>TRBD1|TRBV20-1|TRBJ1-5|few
TGCAGTGCTAGAGATAGCAGGGGGTATCAGCCCCAGCATTTT
CSARDSRGYQPQHF
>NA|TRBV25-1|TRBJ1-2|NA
TGTGCCAGCAGTGAAGGGGGGTCCCCCTATGGCTACACCTTC
CASSEGGSPYGYTF
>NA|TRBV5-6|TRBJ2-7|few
TGTGCCAGCAGCTTGGAGAACCTCGGGGTACAGTACTTC
CASSLENLGVQYF
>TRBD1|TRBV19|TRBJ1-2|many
TGTGCCAGTAGTATCGACAGGGCGGCCTATGGCTACACCTTC
CASSIDRAAYGYTF
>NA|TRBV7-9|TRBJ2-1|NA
TGTGCCAGCAGGTCCTGGGGAGGGACAGTTAAAAATGAGCAGTTCTTC
CASRSWGGTVKNEQFF
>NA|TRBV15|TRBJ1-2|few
TGTGCCACCAGCAGAGATTCCCCAGGGATCTATGGCTACACCTTC
CATSRDSPGIYGYTF
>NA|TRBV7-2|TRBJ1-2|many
TGTGCCAGCAGCTTGAGTCAGGGGATATATGGCTACACCTTC
CASSLSQGIYGYTF
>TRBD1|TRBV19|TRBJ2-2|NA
TGTGCCAGTAGTACCGGGACAGGGGTTGCCGGGGAGCTGTTTTTT
CASSTGTGVAGELFF
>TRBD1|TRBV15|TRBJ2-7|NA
TGTGCCACCAGCAGCCTTCGACAGGGTGGCGAGCAGTACTTC
CATSSLRQGGEQYF
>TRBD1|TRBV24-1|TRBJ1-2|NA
TGTGCCACCAGTGGGGGACAGACGTATGGCTACACCTTC
CATSGGQTYGYTF
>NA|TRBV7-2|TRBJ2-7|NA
TGTGCCAGCAGCCCTGCTGGCCGGCTAGGTTCCTACGAGCAGTACTTC
CASSPAGRLGSYEQYF
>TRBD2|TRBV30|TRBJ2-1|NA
TGTGCCTGGAGGACTAGCGGGAGAAATAGGGAGCAGTTCTTC
CAWRTSGRNREQFF
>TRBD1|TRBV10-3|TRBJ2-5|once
TGTGCCATCAGTAATGGACAGGGGGAGACCCAGTACTTC
CAISNGQGETQYF
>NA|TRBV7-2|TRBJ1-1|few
TGTGCCAGCAGCGGGGTGGGAGGGACTGAAGCTTTCTTT
CASSGVGGTEAFF
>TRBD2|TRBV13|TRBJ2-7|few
TGTGCCAGCAGCTTTTTCGGCGGGAGTGAATCCTACGAGCAGTACTTC
CASSFFGGSESYEQYF
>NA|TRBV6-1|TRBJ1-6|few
TGTGCCAGCAGTGAAAACAGGAATAATTCACCCCTCCACTTT
CASSENRNNSPLHF
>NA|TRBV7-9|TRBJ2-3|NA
TGTGCCAGCAGCTTAGCGGAATCAGGCACAGATACGCAGTATTTT
CASSLAESGTDTQYF